This TCR beta chain comes out of a study of cytomegalovirus exposure and HLA in healthy donors. General study findings and limits: The authors enumerated 150 to 200 TCR beta chains as linked to cytomegalovirus.

Generated by immunoSEQ multiplex PCR, the TCRdb table keeps only in-frame clones and is missing some. Here the sample spans over 110,000 clones, 80% to 90% being singletons. Comments on this clone: The antigen is not known.

The CDR3 totals 14 residues. Germline assignment: CDR1 GTSNPN and CDR2 SVGIG (reference sequence). V was pared by 0 bases and J by 7 bases, with 6 bases of the junction left unmatched. This rearrangement joins TRBV30 to TRBJ2-3; 8 bases agree with TRBD2. The sequence was obtained from a man aged 18 to 30 in good health and CMV-seronegative. What was sequenced was PBMCs. The CDR3 sequence is CAWSVIGGGYTQYF. Written as DNA, the CDR3 is TGTGCCTGGAGTGTGATCGGGGGGGGGTATACGCAGTATTTT. Full variable domain (outside the CDR3, taken from reference TRBV30 and TRBJ2-3): SQTIHQWPATLVQPVGSPLSLECTVEGTSNPNLYWYRQAAGRGLQLLFYSVGIGQISSEVPQNLSASRPQDRQFILSSKKLLLSDSGFYLCAWSVIGGGYTQYFGPGTRLTVL.